A single sample is the source of the 21 T cell receptor beta chains below, sequenced in a study of regulatory T cells in long-lasting Graves disease. Sequencing libraries for TCR beta were prepared with iRepertoire HTBI primers and Arm-PCR of CDR3 regions. Via MiXCR, TCRdb re-called the multiplex PCR reads, giving one row per CDR3 protein. The sample holds hundreds of thousands of distinct CDR3 sequences; 16% are singletons and the top ten take roughly 27%. Time point described: newly diagnosed GD, antithyroid drugs for less than 3 months. From RNA extracted from PBMCs, the TCR library was made. These records were also assigned to another study, of T cells in Graves' hyperthyroidism and ophthalmopathy.

Sequences were derived from peripheral blood mononuclear cells (PBMCs), sampled at new diagnosis, from a patient treated with antithyroid drugs. The receptor source for this set is a man aged 35 to 55 with Graves disease.

This clonotype was seen a handful of times. This sequence joins TRBV14 and TRBJ2-7, with D perhaps matching TRBD1 (6 bases). The germline gives CDR1 SGHDN, CDR2 FVKESK. The CDR3 is made up of 14 amino acids. Trimming shortened V by 1 base and J by 5 bases, and 12 bases separated the two germline ends. The chain's CDR3 is CASSQVLGQHEQYF. CDR3 nucleotide sequence: TGTGCCAGCAGCCAAGTGCTCGGACAGCACGAGCAGTACTTC. Drawing the rest from reference TRBV14 and TRBJ2-7, the complete variable domain is EAGVTQFPSHSVIEKGQTVTLRCDPISGHDNLYWYRRVMGKEIKFLLHFVKESKQDESGMPNNRFLAERTGGTYSTLKVQPAELEDSGVYFCASSQVLGQHEQYFGPGTRLTVT.

This clonotype was seen many times. V and J are TRBV20-1 and TRBJ2-1; 9 positions agree with TRBD1. The CDR3 spans 20 residues. J gave up 4 bases and V 3 bases, and 22 bases lay outside the gene matches. Germline-derived CDR1 and CDR2 are DFQATT and SNEGSKA (reference sequence). The CDR3 nucleotides read TGCAGTGCTAGGGCCCTCCCATTACGACCGGGACAGGGAATTTACAATGAGCAGTTCTTC. It translates to CSARALPLRPGQGIYNEQFF.

The chain combines TRBV7-9 with TRBJ2-5, with D perhaps TRBD2 (5 bases). The V and J ends lost 1 base and 6 bases respectively, with 12 bases between them. The CDR3 contains 14 residues. Germline V gene data show CDR1 as SEHNR and CDR2 as FQNEAQ (reference sequence). CDR3 sequence (DNA): TGTGCCAGCAGCTTAGAAACTAGTAAGAAGACCCAGTACTTC. It encodes CASSLETSKKTQYF. The full variable domain, rest sourced from reference TRBV7-9 and TRBJ2-5, is DTGVSQNPRHKITKRGQNVTFRCDPISEHNRLYWYRQTLGQGPEFLTYFQNEAQLEKSRLLSDRFSAERPKGSFSTLEIQRTEQGDSAMYLCASSLETSKKTQYFGPGTRLLVL.

This clonotype was recorded at least ten times. The chain's CDR3 is CASSHWVTRGAGPEAFF. Here the CDR3 DNA reads TGTGCCAGCAGCCATTGGGTCACGCGGGGCGCGGGCCCTGAAGCTTTCTTT. V and J are TRBV3-1 and TRBJ1-1; D is possibly TRBD1 (5 bases). CDR1 LGHDT and CDR2 YNNKEL come from the germline V gene (reference sequence). The V end lost 3 bases, the J end lost 6 bases, and 23 bases lay between the germline ends. The CDR3 runs 17 residues.

This clonotype was found many times. The gene calls are TRBV20-1 and TRBJ2-3; the D is unclear. Per germline, CDR1 DFQATT and CDR2 SNEGSKA (reference sequence). V was trimmed by 3 bases and J by 2 bases, leaving 6 bases between them. The CDR3 contains 12 residues. Here the CDR3 reads CSASTDTDTQYF. In DNA form, the CDR3 reads TGCAGTGCTAGTACGGACACAGATACGCAGTATTTT.

Ten or more counts support this clonotype. The V and J genes are TRBV5-6 and TRBJ2-5, with 9 nucleotides matching TRBD2. Germline CDR1 reads SGHDT; CDR2 reads YYEEEE. Trimming took 3 bases from V and 5 from J; bases not matched to a gene: 11. The CDR3 length is 16 residues. The CDR3 here is CASSSPPRGGLETQYF. The DNA of the CDR3 is TGTGCCAGCAGCTCCCCCCCGCGGGGGGGCCTGGAGACCCAGTACTTC.

The chain carries TRBV27 and TRBJ2-7; D may be TRBD1 (5 bases). Trimming took 2 bases from V and 2 from J, leaving 7 bases between them. The CDR3 spans 13 residues. Per germline, CDR1 MNHEY and CDR2 SMNVEV (reference sequence). The CDR3 loop is CASSLGAAYEQYF. The CDR3 DNA is TGTGCCAGCAGTTTAGGGGCCGCCTACGAGCAGTACTTC.

This clonotype was observed many times. The gene calls are TRBV5-1 and TRBJ2-7; no reliable D call. The length of the CDR3 is 14 residues. Trimming cost V 0 bases and J 3 bases, with 10 bases left between them. Germline V CDR1 and CDR2: SGHRS, YFSETQ. CDR3 bases: TGCGCCAGCAGCTTGGCGTCCCGTAACTACGAGCAGTACTTC. Translation gives CASSLASRNYEQYF.

This clonotype was observed many times. The chain links TRBV10-2 to TRBJ2-5; D is undetermined. CDR3 length equals 13 residues. CDR1 WSHSY and CDR2 SAAADI come from the germline V gene. The V and J ends lost 4 bases and 4 bases respectively, with 10 bases between them. This CDR3 is CASSVHRLETQYF. Written as DNA, the CDR3 is TGCGCCAGCAGTGTTCACAGACTAGAGACCCAGTACTTC.

In this sample, this clonotype turned up many times. The CDR3 loop is CSVRGARTEAFF. In DNA form, the CDR3 reads TGCAGCGTTCGGGGGGCAAGGACTGAAGCTTTCTTT. The chain carries TRBV29-1 and TRBJ1-1; maybe TRBD1 (6 bases). The CDR3 is 12 amino acids. Trimming removed 5 bases from V and 5 bases from J, with 12 bases in between. Germline CDR1 reads SQVTM; CDR2 reads ANQGSEA.

Points on this clonotype: This sequence may be a read error, since a much larger clone differs from it by one base. This chain connects TRBV11-2 to TRBJ2-7; D is unclear. This CDR3 has 14 residues. Germline V lookup: CDR1 SGHAT, CDR2 FQNNGV. Trimming took off 1 base at V and 0 bases at J, with 7 bases between the two ends. The CDR3 loop reads CASSLGHGSYEQYF. CDR3 nucleotides: TGTGCCAGCAGCTTAGGACACGGCTCCTACGAGCAGTACTTC. Supplemented by reference TRBV11-2 and TRBJ2-7, the full variable domain reads EAGVAQSPRYKIIEKRQSVAFWCNPISGHATLYWYQQILGQGPKLLIQFQNNGVVDDSQLPKDRFSAERLKGVDSTLKIQPAKLEDSAVYLCASSLGHGSYEQYFGPGTRLTVT.

The rearrangement links TRBV6-1 to TRBJ1-2; weak D call: TRBD1 (6 bases). Trimming cost V 8 bases and J 3 bases, with 16 bases left between them. Germline assignment: CDR1 MNHNS and CDR2 SASEGT. The CDR3 loop spans 14 amino acids. The CDR3: CASSPKGGYYGYTF. In DNA form, the CDR3 reads TGTGCCAGCTCTCCTAAGGGGGGGTACTATGGCTACACCTTC.

The genes are TRBV10-1 and TRBJ2-1; D call uncertain. Germline CDR1 is WNHNN and CDR2 is SYGVQD (reference sequence). The CDR3 has 13 residues. Trimming pared 7 bases from V and 5 bases from J, leaving 12 bases between. This chain's CDR3 is CASIGKQHNEQFF. CDR3 bases: TGCGCCAGCATAGGGAAACAGCACAATGAGCAGTTCTTC.

This clonotype has a handful of counts. The gene calls are TRBV12-3 or TRBV12-4 and TRBJ2-6; D ambiguous. The CDR3 runs 17 residues. V shed 3 bases and J shed 0 bases, with 12 bases lying between them. The DNA of the CDR3 is TGTGCCAGCAGTTTTAGAGCTGCCAGCTCTGGGGCCAACGTCCTGACTTTC. Translation: CASSFRAASSGANVLTF.

The chain is built from TRBV7-2 and TRBJ2-3, with 14 positions matching TRBD2. This CDR3 has 18 amino acids. The germline V gene encodes CDR1 SGHTA and CDR2 FQGNSA. The V and J ends lost 5 bases and 9 bases, in that order; junction bases with no gene match: 16. The CDR3 DNA reads as TGTGCCAGCAGCCAGCCGGGACTAGCGGGAGAGGCCCCTCGGACGCAGTATTTT. This encodes CASSQPGLAGEAPRTQYF.

This sequence joins TRBV4-2 and TRBJ2-2; 10 bases agree with TRBD1. The CDR3 contains 15 residues. Losses at the gene ends were 3 bases for V and 5 bases for J; bases not matched to a gene: 3. Germline values: CDR1 LGHNA, CDR2 YNFKEQ. In nucleotides, the CDR3 is TGTGCCAGCAGCCACCGGGACAGGGGTACCGGGGAGCTGTTTTTT. It is translated as CASSHRDRGTGELFF.

This clonotype was found many times. The CDR3 does not end in the conserved phenylalanine or tryptophan, so this is likely a read error. The limits of the CDR3 on the DNA are not certain, so only TCRdb's listed CDR3 is given. The chain couples TRBV28 to TRBJ2-7; the D call in the table, TRBD2, was not verified against the DNA. Per germline, CDR1 MDHEN and CDR2 SYDVKM. The CDR3 has 12 residues if both end residues are counted. CDR3 sequence reads: CASSSQSGALKL.

V usage is TRBV28 and J usage is TRBJ2-1; maybe TRBD2 (7 bases). The CDR3 has 20 amino acids. V was trimmed by 0 bases and J by 0 bases, leaving 21 bases between them. Germline V CDR1 and CDR2: MDHEN, SYDVKM. Here the CDR3 reads CASSLWGRGPMRSSYNEQFF. The CDR3 DNA sequence: TGTGCCAGCAGTTTATGGGGGCGGGGGCCTATGAGGAGCTCCTACAATGAGCAGTTCTTC.

Many counts were recorded for this clonotype. This rearrangement joins TRBV28 to TRBJ1-6; 12 nucleotides agree with TRBD1. The germline gives CDR1 MDHEN, CDR2 SYDVKM. Trimming took 4 bases from V and 10 from J; bases not matched to a gene: 8. The CDR3 extends over 16 amino acids. Here the CDR3 reads CASSSGQGAGRSPLHF. For the CDR3, the DNA is TGTGCCAGCAGTTCGGGACAGGGGGCAGGAAGATCACCCCTCCACTTT.

The sample holds a few counts of this clonotype. The rearrangement links TRBV7-2 to TRBJ2-1; TRBD2 matches 8 bases. The germline gives CDR1 SGHTA, CDR2 FQGNSA. This CDR3 is built from 17 residues. V lost 3 bases, J lost 7 bases, and 14 bases stayed unmatched. The chain's CDR3 is CASSFPRTSPLLNEQFF. CDR3 DNA sequence: TGTGCCAGCAGCTTCCCCAGGACTAGCCCTCTGTTGAATGAGCAGTTCTTC.

J is TRBJ1-5 and V is TRBV7-2; TRBD1 matches 8 bases. This CDR3 comprises 15 residues. Germline CDR1 SGHTA, CDR2 FQGNSA. Trimming removed 5 bases from V and 5 bases from J; junction bases left unmatched: 8. The CDR3: CASSPGTGEYQPQHF. Here the CDR3 DNA reads TGTGCCAGCAGCCCCGGGACAGGAGAATATCAGCCCCAGCATTTT.